These 25 T cell receptor beta chains were all obtained from the same sample, sequenced in a study of cytomegalovirus exposure and HLA in healthy donors. PCR was performed using 60 Vbeta and 13 Jbeta primers. The data were produced by immunoSEQ multiplex PCR, yet TCRdb's version contains in-frame clones alone and is incomplete. The sample holds around 64,000 clones. The sample comprised PBMCs. The origin of the receptors is a female donor in good health and CMV-seropositive.

The rearrangement uses TRBV13 and TRBJ1-4, with D possibly matching TRBD1 (5 bases). CDR3 length: 15 residues. Trimming took 6 bases from V and 8 from J, leaving 19 bases between them. Germline V gene lookup returns CDR1 PRHDT and CDR2 FYEKMQ (reference sequence). CDR3 nucleotides: TGTGCCAGCAGTCAGGGACGGGGGGGGATCGAAAAACTGTTTTTT. Amino acids: CASSQGRGGIEKLFF.

This chain joins TRBV5-4 and TRBJ1-1; 9 bases agree with TRBD1. The CDR3 sequence is 12 residues long. The V gene's germline CDR1 is SGHNT and CDR2 YYREEE (reference sequence). V lost 4 bases to trimming and J lost 11 bases; unmatched junction nucleotides: 6. The CDR3 DNA sequence: TGTGCCAGCAGCCCACAGGGGGCGGTGGCTTTCTTT. Its protein is CASSPQGAVAFF.

This rearrangement joins TRBV28 to TRBJ2-3; TRBD2 matches 10 bases. Germline lookup yields CDR1 MDHEN and CDR2 SYDVKM. The V segment lost 8 bases and the J segment 0 bases; nucleotides outside the gene matches: 5. CDR3 length equals 15 residues. CDR3 nucleotides: TGTGCCAGCTGGGCTAGCGGGGGAAGCACAGATACGCAGTATTTT. Its translation: CASWASGGSTDTQYF.

J is TRBJ2-1 and V is TRBV28; no clear D. The CDR3 length is 13 residues. The V end was cut by 4 bases, the J end by 1 base, with 5 bases between. Germline CDR1 is MDHEN and CDR2 is SYDVKM. The CDR3 spells CASSWASYNEQFF. CDR3 bases: TGTGCCAGCAGTTGGGCTTCCTACAATGAGCAGTTCTTC.

The V call is TRBV5-4, the J call TRBJ2-1; 9 positions agree with TRBD1. Germline V gene lookup returns CDR1 SGHNT and CDR2 YYREEE (reference sequence). The CDR3 is made up of 15 amino acids. With 2 bases clipped from V and 5 bases from J, the junction kept 5 bases outside the gene matches. CDR3 region: CASSFGQGTDNEQFF. The DNA of the CDR3 is TGTGCCAGCAGCTTCGGACAGGGGACTGACAATGAGCAGTTCTTC.

CDR3 region: CASSRGQGAAYEQYF. CDR3 DNA sequence: TGTGCCAGCAGCCGAGGACAGGGGGCTGCCTACGAGCAGTACTTC. The chain couples TRBV5-8 to TRBJ2-7; TRBD1 matches 11 bases. The CDR3 runs 15 residues. The junction had 5 bases not matched to a gene; V was cut back by 4 bases and J by 2 bases. Germline V lookup: CDR1 SGHTS, CDR2 YDEGEE. The whole variable domain, remainder taken from reference TRBV5-8 and TRBJ2-7, is EAGVTQSPTHLIKTRGQQATLRCSPISGHTSVYWYQQALGLGLQFLLWYDEGEERNRGNFPPRFSGRQFPNYSSELNVNALELEDSALYLCASSRGQGAAYEQYFGPGTRLTVT.

The rearrangement joins TRBV9 to TRBJ2-1, with 8 bases fitting TRBD1. CDR3 length: 17 amino acids. Germline V lookup: CDR1 SGDLS, CDR2 YYNGEE. V dropped 4 bases and J dropped 5; count of bases not matched to a gene: 14. Here the CDR3 DNA reads TGTGCCAGCAGCCTCGGACAGGGACTTGGATTAGACAATGAGCAGTTCTTC. It translates to CASSLGQGLGLDNEQFF. Variable domain in full (rest from reference TRBV9 and TRBJ2-1): DSGVTQTPKHLITATGQRVTLRCSPRSGDLSVYWYQQSLDQGLQFLIQYYNGEERAKGNILERFSAQQFPDLHSELNLSSLELGDSALYFCASSLGQGLGLDNEQFFGPGTRLTVL.

This chain connects TRBV18 to TRBJ2-7, with 9 bases aligning to TRBD1. The germline V gene encodes CDR1 KGHSH and CDR2 LQKENI. The CDR3 is made up of 15 amino acids. The V and J ends lost 3 bases and 6 bases, in that order; junction bases with no gene match: 9. In DNA form, the CDR3 reads TGTGCCAGCTCACCTTCGGGACAGGGACTGGGCGAGCAGTACTTC. Translation: CASSPSGQGLGEQYF.

V usage is TRBV4-3 and J usage is TRBJ2-3, with a possible D match to TRBD2 (5 bases). Per the germline V gene, CDR1 is LGHNA and CDR2 is YSLEER. The CDR3 is 16 residues long. Trimming removed 0 bases from V and 1 base from J, with 11 bases in between. The CDR3 nucleotides read TGCGCCAGCAGCCAAGAGGGATACGGGGGCACAGATACGCAGTATTTT. Translating gives CASSQEGYGGTDTQYF.

The gene calls are TRBV7-2 and TRBJ1-1, with D maybe TRBD1 (5 bases). Trimming removed 5 bases from V and 5 bases from J, with 15 bases in between. This CDR3 is 14 amino acids long. CDR1 SGHTA and CDR2 FQGNSA come from the germline V gene. DNA for the CDR3: TGTGCCAGCAGCCCCCGCCAGGGTGGGACTGAAGCTTTCTTT. Residues: CASSPRQGGTEAFF.

This sequence joins TRBV6-1 and TRBJ2-1, with no clear D. The CDR3 has 16 residues. V was pared by 0 bases and J by 4 bases, with 13 bases between. Looked up from germline, CDR1 is MNHNS and CDR2 is SASEGT. The CDR3 spells CASSEARFKSYNEQFF. The CDR3 nucleotides read TGTGCCAGCAGTGAAGCGAGGTTTAAATCGTACAATGAGCAGTTCTTC.

This chain connects TRBV6-1 to TRBJ1-2, with D possibly matching TRBD1 (5 bases). CDR3 length equals 13 residues. CDR1 MNHNS and CDR2 SASEGT come from the germline V gene. V lost 6 bases and J lost 1, with 9 bases in between. The CDR3 is CASRRDSNYGYTF. The CDR3 DNA sequence: TGTGCCAGCAGGCGTGACAGTAACTATGGCTACACCTTC.

The chain's CDR3 is CAIRALGTNPTGTEAFF. In nucleotides, the CDR3 is TGTGCCATCAGGGCACTTGGGACAAACCCAACGGGGACTGAAGCTTTCTTT. This chain connects TRBV10-3 to TRBJ1-1, with D perhaps matching TRBD1 (6 bases). CDR3 size: 17 residues. V was cut by 6 bases and J by 5 bases, with 25 bases left in between. CDR1 and CDR2 from the germline V gene are ENHRY and SYGVKD.

The chain uses TRBV4-1 and TRBJ2-1; 10 bases match TRBD2. The length of the CDR3 is 17 residues. The trim removed 3 bases at V and 9 bases at J, leaving 14 bases unmatched. Germline V lookup: CDR1 MGHRA, CDR2 YSYEKL. This chain's CDR3 is CASSHPLPGLATREQFF. As DNA, the CDR3 is TGCGCCAGCAGCCATCCCCTCCCGGGACTAGCGACACGTGAGCAGTTCTTC.

The rearrangement links TRBV7-8 to TRBJ2-7; TRBD2 matches at 11 bases. The CDR3 has 15 residues. Trimming cost V 3 bases and J 0 bases; bases outside gene matches: 1. CDR1 is SGHVS, CDR2 FQNEAQ, per germline. The CDR3 spells CASSLTSGVSYEQYF. CDR3 nucleotides: TGTGCCAGCAGCTTGACTAGCGGGGTCTCCTACGAGCAGTACTTC. The variable domain in full, with the rest retrieved from reference TRBV7-8 and TRBJ2-7, is GAGVSQSPRYKVAKRGQDVALRCDPISGHVSLFWYQQALGQGPEFLTYFQNEAQLDKSGLPSDRFFAERPEGSVSTLKIQRTQQEDSAVYLCASSLTSGVSYEQYFGPGTRLTVT.

This rearrangement joins TRBV18 to TRBJ1-2; 7 bases agree with TRBD1. The CDR3 is made up of 18 amino acids. After removal of 5 bases from V and 2 bases from J, the junction contained 17 bases not matched to a gene. Per germline, CDR1 KGHSH and CDR2 LQKENI. The CDR3 region is CASSSDHAGRGTNYGYTF. The CDR3 DNA follows: TGTGCCAGCTCATCGGACCACGCCGGCAGGGGGACCAACTATGGCTACACCTTC.

V is TRBV12-5 and J is TRBJ2-2; 7 bases map to TRBD1. V lost 1 base, J lost 6 bases, and 8 bases stayed unmatched. In germline, CDR1 is LGHNT, CDR2 FRNRAP. The CDR3 sequence is 16 residues long. In nucleotides, the CDR3 is TGTGCTAGTGGTTTGGATACAGGACAGGTTCCCGGGGAGCTGTTTTTT. Translating gives CASGLDTGQVPGELFF.

The V and J genes are TRBV11-2 and TRBJ2-1; D unresolved. This CDR3 contains 13 residues. Looked up from germline, CDR1 is SGHAT and CDR2 is FQNNGV. With 0 bases removed from V and 8 bases from J, the gap between germline ends came to 8 bases. CDR3 DNA sequence: TGTGCCAGCAGCTTAGATTTCCGGGATGAGCAGTTCTTC. It is translated as CASSLDFRDEQFF.

The CDR3 sequence is CASSQDHGVNNSPLHF. The CDR3 region has the DNA TGCGCCAGCAGCCAAGATCACGGGGTTAATAATTCACCCCTCCACTTT. The chain is built from TRBV4-3 and TRBJ1-6; unclear D gene. V shed 0 bases and J shed 5 bases, with 11 bases lying between them. The CDR3 is 16 residues long. The germline gives CDR1 LGHNA, CDR2 YSLEER.

This chain connects TRBV7-3 to TRBJ2-1, with TRBD2 matching over 9 bases. There are 16 residues in the CDR3. Losses at the gene ends were 2 bases for V and 6 bases for J; bases not matched to a gene: 8. Germline V gene lookup returns CDR1 SGHTA and CDR2 FQGTGA. CDR3 protein: CASSLLAGIMPNEQFF. The DNA of the CDR3 is TGTGCCAGCAGCTTACTAGCGGGGATTATGCCCAATGAGCAGTTCTTC.

To note about this clone: Its ends do not fully match the called genes, so a read error is possible. The rearrangement joins TRBV19 to TRBJ1-1; no clear D gene. Germline lookup yields CDR1 LNHDA and CDR2 SQIVND (reference sequence). The CDR3 spans 15 residues. CDR3 sequence: CASSVVMGSAIEDFF. Here the CDR3 DNA reads TGTGCCAGTAGTGTTGTGATGGGTTCAGCGATCGAAGATTTCTTT.

The chain is built from TRBV19 and TRBJ2-7; no firm D call. Germline lookup yields CDR1 LNHDA and CDR2 SQIVND (reference sequence). V lost 11 bases and J lost 3, with 11 bases in between. The CDR3 covers 11 residues. CDR3 DNA: TGTGCCTCCGCGGATATCTACGAGCAGTACTTC. It translates to CASADIYEQYF.

This chain joins TRBV6-5 and TRBJ1-6, with D perhaps TRBD1 (6 bases). V was cut by 2 bases and J by 6 bases, with 11 bases left in between. The CDR3 totals 15 residues. The V gene's germline CDR1 is MNHEY and CDR2 SVGAGI. The CDR3 region is CASSYVSGVNSPLHF. CDR3 nucleotides: TGTGCCAGCAGTTACGTATCAGGGGTTAATTCACCCCTCCACTTT.

The genes are TRBV4-2 and TRBJ2-1, with TRBD1 as a possible D gene (5 bases). This CDR3 has 16 residues. The V end lost 0 bases, the J end lost 1 base, and 10 bases lay between the germline ends. In germline, CDR1 is LGHNA, CDR2 YNFKEQ. CDR3 region: CASSQDLRGSYNEQFF. The DNA of the CDR3 is TGTGCCAGCAGCCAAGATCTTAGGGGTTCCTACAATGAGCAGTTCTTC.

The J gene is TRBJ2-5, the V gene TRBV5-1, with 9 nucleotides matching TRBD1. Germline CDR1 SGHRS, CDR2 YFSETQ. There are 14 residues in the CDR3. V shed 4 bases, J shed 5 bases, and the junction held 6 bases outside the gene matches. CDR3 sequence: CASSGTGRVETQYF. The CDR3 coding sequence is TGCGCCAGCAGCGGGACAGGGCGAGTGGAGACCCAGTACTTC.